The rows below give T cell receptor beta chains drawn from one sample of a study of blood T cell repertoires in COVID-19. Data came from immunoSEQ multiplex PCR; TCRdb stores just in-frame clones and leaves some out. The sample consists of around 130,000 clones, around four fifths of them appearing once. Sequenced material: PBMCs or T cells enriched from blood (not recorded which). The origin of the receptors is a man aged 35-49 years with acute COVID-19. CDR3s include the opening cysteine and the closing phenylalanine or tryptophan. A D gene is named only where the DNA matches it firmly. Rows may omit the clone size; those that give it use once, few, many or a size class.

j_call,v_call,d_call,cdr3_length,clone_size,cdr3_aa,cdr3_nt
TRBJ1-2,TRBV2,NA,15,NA,CASSPIRPERYGYTF,TGTGCCAGCAGCCCAATACGACCTGAGCGCTATGGCTACACCTTC
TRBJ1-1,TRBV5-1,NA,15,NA,CASSPTPGGNTEAFF,TGCGCCAGCAGCCCCACCCCGGGGGGTAACACTGAAGCTTTCTTT
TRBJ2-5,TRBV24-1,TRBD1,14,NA,CATSDHRDRETQYF,TGTGCCACCAGTGATCACCGGGACAGGGAGACCCAGTACTTC
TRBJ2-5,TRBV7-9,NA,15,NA,CASSSESGVEETQYF,TGTGCCAGCAGCTCAGAATCGGGTGTGGAAGAGACCCAGTACTTC
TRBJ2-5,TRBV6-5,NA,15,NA,CASSPTSIHQETQYF,TGTGCCAGCAGTCCGACTTCCATCCATCAAGAGACCCAGTACTTC
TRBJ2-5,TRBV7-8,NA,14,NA,CASSLRGAGETQYF,TGTGCCAGCAGCTTACGGGGGGCCGGCGAGACCCAGTACTTC
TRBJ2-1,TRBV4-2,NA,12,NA,CASWGSGNEQFF,TGTGCCAGCTGGGGAAGCGGCAATGAGCAGTTCTTC
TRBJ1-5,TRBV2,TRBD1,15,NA,CASSVEGTGNQPQHF,TGTGCCAGCAGTGTTGAAGGGACAGGCAATCAGCCCCAGCATTTT
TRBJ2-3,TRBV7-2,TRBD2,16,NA,CASSLELAGAPGTQYF,TGTGCCAGCAGCTTGGAACTAGCGGGGGCCCCGGGCACGCAGTATTTT
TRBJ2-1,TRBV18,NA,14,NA,CASSQELTNNEQFF,TGTGCCAGCTCACAGGAGCTAACCAACAATGAGCAGTTCTTC
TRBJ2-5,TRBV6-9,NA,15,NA,CASSPRCESHETQYF,TGTGCCAGCAGCCCCCGCTGCGAGTCCCACGAGACCCAGTACTTC
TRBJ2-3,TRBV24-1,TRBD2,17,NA,CATSDLEAGGLEDTQYF,TGTGCCACCAGTGATTTAGAAGCGGGAGGGCTCGAAGATACGCAGTATTTT
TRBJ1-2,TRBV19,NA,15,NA,CASSIEAIPGMRYTF,TGTGCCAGTAGTATAGAGGCCATTCCGGGTATGCGATACACCTTC
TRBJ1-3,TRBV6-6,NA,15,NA,CASSFGPGTGNTIYF,TGTGCCAGCAGTTTCGGTCCAGGGACTGGAAACACCATATATTTT
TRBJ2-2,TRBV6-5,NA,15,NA,CASSYFRGMAGELFF,TGTGCCAGCAGTTACTTCAGGGGAATGGCCGGGGAGCTGTTTTTT
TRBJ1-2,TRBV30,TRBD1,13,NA,CAWSHGQGDGYTF,TGTGCCTGGAGTCATGGACAGGGCGACGGCTACACCTTC
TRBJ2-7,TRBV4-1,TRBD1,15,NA,CASSPSGDSTYEQYF,TGCGCCAGCAGCCCTTCCGGGGACAGCACCTACGAGCAGTACTTC
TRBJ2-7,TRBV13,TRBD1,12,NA,CASRTQGIEQYF,TGTGCCAGCAGAACACAGGGGATCGAGCAGTACTTC
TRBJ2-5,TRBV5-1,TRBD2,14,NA,CASSSGTSEGTQYF,TGCGCCAGCAGCTCCGGGACTAGCGAGGGGACCCAGTACTTC
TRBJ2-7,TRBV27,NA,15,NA,CASGWGVGAGNEQYF,TGTGCCAGCGGTTGGGGGGTAGGGGCTGGGAACGAGCAGTACTTC
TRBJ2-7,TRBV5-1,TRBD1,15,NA,CASSPTIGQVHEQYF,TGCGCCAGCAGCCCCACCATAGGACAGGTCCACGAGCAGTACTTC
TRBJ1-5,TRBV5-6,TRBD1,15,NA,CASSLGQGVNQPQHF,TGTGCCAGCAGCTTGGGGCAGGGGGTGAATCAGCCCCAGCATTTT
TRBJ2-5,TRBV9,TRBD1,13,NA,CASSLQGAETQYF,TGTGCCAGCAGCCTACAGGGGGCAGAGACCCAGTACTTC
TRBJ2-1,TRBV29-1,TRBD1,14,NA,CSVRDRGFDNEQFF,TGCAGCGTTCGGGACAGGGGGTTCGACAATGAGCAGTTCTTC
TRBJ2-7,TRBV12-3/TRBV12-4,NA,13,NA,CASSPGVLREQYF,TGTGCCAGCAGCCCGGGAGTATTGAGGGAGCAGTACTTC
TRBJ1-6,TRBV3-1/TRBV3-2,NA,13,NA,CASREQINSPLHF,TGTGCCAGCAGAGAACAGATTAATTCACCCCTCCACTTT
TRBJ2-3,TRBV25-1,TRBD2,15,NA,CASTGGTTWTDTQYF,TGTGCCAGCACGGGAGGGACTACCTGGACAGATACGCAGTATTTT
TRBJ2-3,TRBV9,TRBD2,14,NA,CASSSQTGGNTQYF,TGTGCCAGCAGCTCCCAAACGGGGGGAAATACGCAGTATTTT
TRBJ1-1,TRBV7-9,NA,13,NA,CASSFGGLTEAFF,TGTGCCAGCAGCTTCGGGGGGCTGACTGAAGCTTTCTTT
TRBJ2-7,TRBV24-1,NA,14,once,CATSESGSAYEQYF,TGTGCCACCAGTGAATCCGGGTCTGCCTACGAGCAGTACTTC
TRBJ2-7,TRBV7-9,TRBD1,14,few,CASSPTNTGDEQYF,TGTGCCAGCAGTCCCACTAATACAGGGGACGAGCAGTACTTC
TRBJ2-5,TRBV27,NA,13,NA,CASSFHGKETQYF,TGTGCCAGCAGTTTCCACGGGAAAGAGACCCAGTACTTC
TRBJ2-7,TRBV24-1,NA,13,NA,CATSDRTAYEQYF,TGTGCCACCAGTGATAGGACAGCCTACGAGCAGTACTTC
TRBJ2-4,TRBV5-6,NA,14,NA,CASTALRFWNIQYF,TGTGCCAGCACGGCGTTGAGGTTTTGGAACATTCAGTACTTC